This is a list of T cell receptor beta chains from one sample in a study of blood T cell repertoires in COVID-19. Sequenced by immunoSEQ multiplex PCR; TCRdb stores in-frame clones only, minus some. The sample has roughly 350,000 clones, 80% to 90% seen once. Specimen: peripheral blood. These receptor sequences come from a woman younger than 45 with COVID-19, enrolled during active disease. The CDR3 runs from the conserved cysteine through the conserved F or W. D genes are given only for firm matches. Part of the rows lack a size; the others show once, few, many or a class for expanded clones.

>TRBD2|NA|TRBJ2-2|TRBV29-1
CSVIMGGTGGRNTGELFF
TGCAGCGTTATTATGGGTGGTACGGGCGGGAGGAACACCGGGGAGCTGTTTTTT
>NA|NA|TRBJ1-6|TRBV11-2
CASSTPGRGTARNSPLHF
TGTGCCAGCAGCACCCCGGGGAGGGGGACGGCTCGTAATTCACCCCTCCACTTT
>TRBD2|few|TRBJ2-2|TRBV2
CASSESLAGAFGELFF
TGTGCCAGCAGTGAATCCTTAGCGGGAGCGTTCGGGGAGCTGTTTTTT
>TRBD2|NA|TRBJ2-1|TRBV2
CASRKKRENGNEQFF
TGTGCCAGCAGGAAGAAGCGGGAGAACGGGAATGAGCAGTTCTTC
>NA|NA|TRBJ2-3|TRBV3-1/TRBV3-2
CASSQGAHSTDTQYF
TGTGCCAGCAGCCAAGGGGCACACTCCACAGATACGCAGTATTTT
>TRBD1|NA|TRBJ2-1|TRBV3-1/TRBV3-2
CASSQWGTGGKNEQFF
TGTGCCAGCAGCCAATGGGGGACAGGGGGCAAAAATGAGCAGTTCTTC
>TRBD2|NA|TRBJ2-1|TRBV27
CASDSNRLAGARSYNEQFF
TGTGCCAGCGACTCAAATAGACTAGCGGGAGCTAGATCCTACAATGAGCAGTTCTTC
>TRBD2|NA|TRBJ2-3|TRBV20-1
CSASGATGGRATDTQYF
TGCAGTGCTAGTGGGGCGACGGGCGGGAGGGCCACAGATACGCAGTATTTT
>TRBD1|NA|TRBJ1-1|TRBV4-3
CASSQQGADTEAFF
TGCGCCAGCAGCCAACAGGGGGCCGACACTGAAGCTTTCTTT
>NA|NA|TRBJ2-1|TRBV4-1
CASSQDQTDYNEQFF
TGCGCCAGCAGCCAAGACCAGACAGACTACAATGAGCAGTTCTTC
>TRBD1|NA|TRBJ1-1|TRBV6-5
CASSYRGRNTEAFF
TGTGCCAGCAGTTACAGGGGGCGCAACACTGAAGCTTTCTTT
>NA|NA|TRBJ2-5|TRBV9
CASSVGGGETQYF
TGTGCCAGCAGCGTAGGGGGAGGAGAGACCCAGTACTTC
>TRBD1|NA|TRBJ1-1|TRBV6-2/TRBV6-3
CASSYTGASTEAFF
TGTGCCAGCAGTTACACAGGGGCTTCCACTGAAGCTTTCTTT
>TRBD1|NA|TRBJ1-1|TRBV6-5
CASSYDWTGGNEAFF
TGTGCCAGCAGTTACGATTGGACAGGGGGCAATGAAGCTTTCTTT
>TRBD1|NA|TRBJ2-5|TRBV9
CASSVGAGGETQYF
TGTGCCAGCAGCGTAGGGGCAGGGGGAGAGACCCAGTACTTC
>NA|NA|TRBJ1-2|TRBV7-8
CASSLGGANYGYTF
TGTGCCAGCAGCTTAGGGGGAGCTAACTATGGCTACACCTTC
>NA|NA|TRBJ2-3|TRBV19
CASSHLDALTDTQYF
TGTGCCAGTAGTCATCTAGATGCTCTCACAGATACGCAGTATTTT
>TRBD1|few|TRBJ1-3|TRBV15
CATSSIRDRSGNTIYF
TGTGCCACCAGCAGTATTCGGGACAGGTCTGGAAACACCATATATTTT
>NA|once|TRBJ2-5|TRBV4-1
CASSEGVQETQYF
TGCGCCAGCAGTGAAGGGGTCCAAGAGACCCAGTACTTC
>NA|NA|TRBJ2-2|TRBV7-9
CASSLPPWGDSSTGELFF
TGTGCCAGCAGCTTACCACCCTGGGGGGATTCAAGCACCGGGGAGCTGTTTTTT
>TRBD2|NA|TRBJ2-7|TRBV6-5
CASTPASGSYEQYF
TGTGCCAGCACCCCTGCTAGCGGATCCTACGAGCAGTACTTC
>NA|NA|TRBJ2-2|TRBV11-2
CASSLESQGGGELFF
TGTGCCAGCAGCTTAGAGTCACAGGGCGGCGGGGAGCTGTTTTTT
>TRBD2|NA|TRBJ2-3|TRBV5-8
CASSQTSGGTDTQYF
TGTGCCAGCAGCCAAACTAGCGGAGGCACAGATACGCAGTATTTT
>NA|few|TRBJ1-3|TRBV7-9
CASSLAGSPTIYF
TGTGCCAGCAGCTTAGCGGGCTCACCGACCATATATTTT
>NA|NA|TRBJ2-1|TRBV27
CASSIGYSGAREQFF
TGTGCCAGCAGCATAGGGTACTCAGGGGCTCGTGAGCAGTTCTTC
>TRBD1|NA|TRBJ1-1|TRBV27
CASRKTGTGSEAFF
TGTGCCAGCAGAAAGACAGGGACGGGCAGTGAAGCTTTCTTT
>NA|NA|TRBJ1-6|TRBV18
CASSLTGNESPLHF
TGTGCCAGCTCTCTAACAGGGAACGAGTCACCCCTCCACTTT
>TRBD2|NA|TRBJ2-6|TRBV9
CASSVVPAGVGGANVLTF
TGTGCCAGCAGCGTAGTGCCAGCGGGAGTTGGTGGGGCCAACGTCCTGACTTTC
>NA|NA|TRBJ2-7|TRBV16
CASSSAGKLDRYEQYF
TGTGCCAGCAGCTCGGCGGGGAAGCTGGACCGCTACGAGCAGTACTTC
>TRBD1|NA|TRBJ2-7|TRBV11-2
CASRPPGTGSYEQYF
TGTGCCAGCAGACCCCCCGGGACAGGTTCCTACGAGCAGTACTTC
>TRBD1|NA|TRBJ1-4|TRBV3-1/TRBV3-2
CASSQVKGTGATNEKLFF
TGTGCCAGCAGCCAAGTCAAAGGGACAGGGGCAACTAATGAAAAACTGTTTTTT
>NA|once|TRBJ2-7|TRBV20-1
CSARYAYEQYF
TGCAGTGCTCGGTACGCGTACGAGCAGTACTTC
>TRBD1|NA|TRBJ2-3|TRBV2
CASSEGTGMLDTQYF
TGTGCCAGCAGTGAGGGGACAGGGATGTTGGATACGCAGTATTTT
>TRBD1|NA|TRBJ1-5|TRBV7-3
CASSQTGVNQPQHF
TGTGCCAGCAGCCAAACAGGGGTCAATCAGCCCCAGCATTTT
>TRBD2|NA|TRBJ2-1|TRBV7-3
CASSLIAGGYNEQFF
TGTGCCAGCAGCTTAATCGCGGGAGGGTACAATGAGCAGTTCTTC
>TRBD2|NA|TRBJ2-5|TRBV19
CASSEGLGRETQYF
TGTGCCAGTAGTGAGGGACTAGGAAGAGAGACCCAGTACTTC
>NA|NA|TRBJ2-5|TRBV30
CAWSGLPETQYF
TGTGCCTGGAGTGGACTTCCGGAGACCCAGTACTTC
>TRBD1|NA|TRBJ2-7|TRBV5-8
CASSRTGSVYEQYF
TGTGCCAGCAGCAGGACAGGGTCAGTCTACGAGCAGTACTTC
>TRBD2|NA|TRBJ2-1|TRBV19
CASNTPGGSAGNEQFF
TGTGCCAGTAACACCCCGGGGGGGTCCGCGGGGAATGAGCAGTTCTTC
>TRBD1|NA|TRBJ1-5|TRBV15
CATSTRTGGYQPQHF
TGTGCCACCAGCACGCGGACAGGGGGCTATCAGCCCCAGCATTTT
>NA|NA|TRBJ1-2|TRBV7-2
CASSLATGYQGYTF
TGTGCCAGCAGCTTAGCAACAGGGTATCAAGGCTACACCTTC
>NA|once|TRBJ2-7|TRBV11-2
CASSLVSPEQYF
TGTGCCAGCAGCTTAGTGAGCCCGGAGCAGTACTTC
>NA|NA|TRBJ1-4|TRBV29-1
CSVQGANEKLFF
TGCAGCGTGCAAGGGGCAAATGAAAAACTGTTTTTT
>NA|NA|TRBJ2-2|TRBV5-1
CASSLAFRANTGELFF
TGCGCCAGCAGCTTGGCCTTCCGGGCGAACACCGGGGAGCTGTTTTTT
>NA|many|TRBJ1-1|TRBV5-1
CASSPGLSNTEAFF
TGCGCCAGCAGCCCCGGACTGTCGAACACTGAAGCTTTCTTT
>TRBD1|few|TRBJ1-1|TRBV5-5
CASSLDPGQGRQAFF
TGTGCCAGCAGCTTGGATCCTGGACAGGGTCGTCAAGCTTTCTTT
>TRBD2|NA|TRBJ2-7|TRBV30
CAWRPTSGRYEQYF
TGTGCCTGGAGGCCGACTAGCGGGAGGTACGAGCAGTACTTC
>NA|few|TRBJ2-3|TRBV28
CASSLGRLEETDTQYF
TGTGCCAGCAGTTTAGGGCGCCTCGAAGAGACAGATACGCAGTATTTT
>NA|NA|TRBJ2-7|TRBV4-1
CASSRETSSYEQYF
TGCGCCAGCAGCCGGGAGACGAGCTCCTACGAGCAGTACTTC
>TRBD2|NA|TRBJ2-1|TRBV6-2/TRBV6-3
CASSFSGRAPFF
TGTGCCAGCAGTTTTAGCGGGAGGGCCCCGTTCTTC
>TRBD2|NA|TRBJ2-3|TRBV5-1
CASTFLAGATDTQYF
TGCGCCAGCACCTTCCTAGCGGGAGCGACAGATACGCAGTATTTT
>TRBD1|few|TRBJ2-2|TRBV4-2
CASRGQGETGELFF
TGTGCCAGCAGGGGACAGGGAGAAACCGGGGAGCTGTTTTTT
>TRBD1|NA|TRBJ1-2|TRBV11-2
CASSWGGTGARRDGYTF
TGTGCCAGCAGCTGGGGGGGGACAGGAGCCAGGCGGGATGGCTACACCTTC